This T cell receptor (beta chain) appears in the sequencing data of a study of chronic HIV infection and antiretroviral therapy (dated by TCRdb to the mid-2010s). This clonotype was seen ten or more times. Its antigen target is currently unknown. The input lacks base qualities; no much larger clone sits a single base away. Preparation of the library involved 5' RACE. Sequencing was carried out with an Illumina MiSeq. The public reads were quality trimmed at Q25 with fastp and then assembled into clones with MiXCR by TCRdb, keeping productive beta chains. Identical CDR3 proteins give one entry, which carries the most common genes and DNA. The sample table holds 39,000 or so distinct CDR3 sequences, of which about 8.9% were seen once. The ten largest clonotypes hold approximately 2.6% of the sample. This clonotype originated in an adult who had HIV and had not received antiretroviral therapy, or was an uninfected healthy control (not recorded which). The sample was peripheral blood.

The CDR3: CASSYSWTGNTEAFF. The DNA reads TGTGCCAGCAGTTACTCTTGGACAGGGAACACTGAAGCTTTCTTT. The sequence links TRBV6-5 to TRBJ1-1; TRBD1 agrees with 7 junctional bases. Germline trimming amounts to 0 bases on V and 1 base on J, with 2 as the count of junction bases outside the gene matches. Based on the germline V gene, the CDR1 and CDR2 sequences are MNHEY and SVGAGI. The CDR3 sequence holds 15 residues, the cysteine and phenylalanine included. Kept here is only the CDR3 DNA, which spans 45 bases and is read in frame from base 1.